This TCR beta chain emerged from a study of cytomegalovirus exposure and HLA in healthy donors. Study observations and caveats: When a later analysis was performed, an Asian-associated ancestry cluster reportedly had fewer N-insertions than the roughly 700-donor mean. Some TCR beta chains (roughly 160 of them) were listed as cytomegalovirus-associated. An analysis that came later showed most CMV-associated TCR beta chains appearing HLA-restricted.

This clone was found a few times. Its specificity is unknown. The PCR made use of 60 Vbeta and 13 Jbeta primers. This table comes from immunoSEQ multiplex PCR, and its TCRdb copy is limited to in-frame clones, with some not included. The data contain some 100,000 clones, about 77% of them seen just once; the ten biggest clones take up approximately 4.3%. Germline V gives CDR1 MNHNS, CDR2 SASEGT. With 2 bases clipped from V and 0 bases from J, the junction kept 4 bases outside the gene matches. The CDR3 covers 15 residues. What was sequenced was PBMCs. The TCR was taken from a woman aged 18-30 years in good health and CMV-seropositive. The chain recombines TRBV6-1 with TRBJ2-7; 7 nucleotides match TRBD2. CDR3 sequence: CASSESGGSSYEQYF. The CDR3 DNA is TGTGCCAGCAGTGAATCAGGCGGGAGCTCCTACGAGCAGTACTTC.